These 17 T cell receptor beta chains were sequenced from one sample in a study of shared clonotypes between healthy human individuals. The table came from immunoSEQ multiplex PCR; TCRdb's copy has only in-frame clones and leaves some out. The data show approximately 2,300,000 clones, just under 95% seen once. Source material: naive CD4+ T cells from PBMCs. Subset meaning: CD45RA+ positively selected. Every receptor here comes from a man in his late teens or twenties in good health. Some clones in this sample may be carry-over from other donors' samples.

V usage is TRBV4-1 and J usage is TRBJ2-3; 10 bases map to TRBD2. The junction had 4 bases not matched to a gene; V was cut back by 0 bases and J by 10 bases. This CDR3 is 14 amino acids long. Germline loops: CDR1 MGHRA, CDR2 YSYEKL. CDR3 residues: CASSQDGGTSAQYF. CDR3 coding DNA: TGCGCCAGCAGCCAAGATGGTGGGACTAGCGCGCAGTATTTT.

The rearrangement joins TRBV11-2 to TRBJ2-3, with D possibly matching TRBD2 (6 bases). CDR1 SGHAT and CDR2 FQNNGV come from the germline V gene. This CDR3 region has 16 residues. V lost 5 bases to trimming and J lost 3 bases, with 18 bases between them. The CDR3 DNA sequence: TGTGCCAGCAGCCCCCGTTCCCGGGGGTTGACAGATACGCAGTATTTT. Its translation is CASSPRSRGLTDTQYF.

The J gene is TRBJ2-2, the V gene TRBV5-1; 13 nucleotides align to TRBD2. This CDR3 comprises 17 residues. Germline V gives CDR1 SGHRS, CDR2 YFSETQ. With 4 bases clipped from V and 5 bases from J, the junction kept 8 bases outside the gene matches. The CDR3 loop reads CASSGTSGRASTGELFF. The CDR3 DNA reads TGCGCCAGCAGCGGAACTAGCGGGAGGGCCTCAACCGGGGAGCTGTTTTTT.

This chain connects TRBV29-1 to TRBJ2-3, with TRBD2 matching 9 bases. Germline CDR1 and CDR2: SQVTM and ANQGSEA. V lost 6 bases to trimming and J lost 0 bases; unmatched junction nucleotides: 7. The CDR3 sequence is 15 residues long. The CDR3 bases are TGCAGCGTCGGCCTAGCGGGAAGTAGCACAGATACGCAGTATTTT. Translating it yields CSVGLAGSSTDTQYF.

V and J are TRBV29-1 and TRBJ2-1; 12 bases fit TRBD2. V gave up 7 bases and J gave up 4 bases; unmatched junction bases: 2. This CDR3 has 13 residues. The germline gives CDR1 SQVTM, CDR2 ANQGSEA. For the CDR3, the DNA is TGCAGCGCAACTAGCGGGAGGTACAATGAGCAGTTCTTC. This translates into CSATSGRYNEQFF.

This clone occurred a few times. The sample contains more than one DNA sequence encoding this CDR3. Here the CDR3 DNA reads TGTGCCAGCAGTGGACAGGTCAATCAGCCCCAGCATTTT. Translated: CASSGQVNQPQHF. V is TRBV2 and J is TRBJ1-5, with D tentatively TRBD1 (6 bases). The CDR3 extends over 13 amino acids. The germline gives CDR1 SNHLY, CDR2 FYNNEI. V was trimmed by 4 bases and J by 3 bases, leaving 7 bases between them.

The chain has TRBV5-4 and TRBJ1-1; D is ambiguous. With 4 bases removed from V and 4 bases from J, the gap between germline ends came to 17 bases. Germline loops: CDR1 SGHNT, CDR2 YYREEE (reference sequence). This CDR3 is built from 15 residues. CDR3 sequence reads: CASSVDLLGVTEAFF. For the CDR3, the DNA is TGTGCCAGCAGCGTGGACCTTTTAGGAGTCACTGAAGCTTTCTTT.

This chain connects TRBV30 to TRBJ1-3; 9 bases fit TRBD1. From germline, CDR1 is GTSNPN and CDR2 SVGIG (reference sequence). The CDR3 is made up of 14 amino acids. Germline trimming cut 7 bases from V and 3 bases from J; bases unmatched to any gene: 7. CDR3 sequence (DNA): TGTGCCTTCAACAGGGGGCTGGGTGGAAACACCATATATTTT. Its protein is CAFNRGLGGNTIYF.

The table lists this clone with a count of one. The rearrangement links TRBV5-6 to TRBJ2-7, with TRBD2 identical over 7 bases. The length of the CDR3 is 16 residues. CDR1 and CDR2 from the germline V gene are SGHDT and YYEEEE. J lost 3 bases, V lost 4 bases, and 13 bases had no gene match. The CDR3 reads CASSPFGLADLYEQYF. The CDR3, as DNA: TGTGCCAGCAGCCCTTTTGGTCTAGCGGACCTCTACGAGCAGTACTTC.

Comments on this clone: Other nucleotide sequences from this sample produce the same CDR3. DNA for the CDR3: TGTGCCAGCAGCCTGAGACAGACCGGGGAGCTGTTTTTT. Its translation: CASSLRQTGELFF. V gene TRBV9 combines with J gene TRBJ2-2; D is possibly TRBD1 (5 bases). The CDR3 has 13 residues. Germline V gives CDR1 SGDLS, CDR2 YYNGEE. The V end lost 4 bases, the J end lost 5 bases, and 9 bases lay between the germline ends.

The chain recombines TRBV7-3 with TRBJ2-1, with D hard to call. V was shortened by 5 bases and J by 0 bases, with 17 bases between the two germline ends. CDR3 length: 17 amino acids. Germline V lookup: CDR1 SGHTA, CDR2 FQGTGA. The CDR3 DNA sequence: TGTGCCAGCAGCCAAGCAAGCCCGCCAAGCTCCTACAATGAGCAGTTCTTC. This encodes CASSQASPPSSYNEQFF.

A note on this clone: The sample has other DNA sequences that encode this CDR3 too. The V gene is TRBV9, the J gene TRBJ1-2; 7 bases are a match to TRBD1. This CDR3 has 14 amino acids. The germline V gene has CDR1 SGDLS and CDR2 YYNGEE. J lost 1 base, V lost 3 bases, and 3 bases had no gene match. CDR3 bases: TGTGCCAGCAGCGGACGACAGGGTAACTATGGCTACACCTTC. Translating it yields CASSGRQGNYGYTF.

This chain joins TRBV12-5 and TRBJ2-3; D could derive from TRBD1 or TRBD2 (5 bases each). From germline, CDR1 is LGHNT and CDR2 FRNRAP. Trimming left V 1 base short and J 6 bases short, with 14 bases between. This CDR3 region has 15 residues. The CDR3 bases are TGTGCTAGTGGTTTGGCCTCCCCGGGGCGCGATACGCAGTATTTT. This sequence encodes CASGLASPGRDTQYF. Together with reference TRBV12-5 and TRBJ2-3, the CDR3 gives the full variable domain: DARVTQTPRHKVTEMGQEVTMRCQPILGHNTVFWYRQTMMQGLELLAYFRNRAPLDDSGMPKDRFSAEMPDATLATLKIQPSEPRDSAVYFCASGLASPGRDTQYFGPGTRLTVL.

The J gene is TRBJ1-1, the V gene TRBV4-2, with D possibly matching TRBD1 (6 bases). This CDR3 is 16 amino acids long. CDR1 is LGHNA, CDR2 YNFKEQ, per germline. Trimming took 0 bases from V and 5 from J, leaving 16 bases between them. As DNA, the CDR3 is TGTGCCAGCAGCCAAGACGTGGTGCAGGGGTGGACTGAAGCTTTCTTT. This translates into CASSQDVVQGWTEAFF.

This clone has just a few counts. The rearrangement uses TRBV6-1 and TRBJ1-5; 7 bases fit TRBD1. CDR3 length equals 15 residues. Per the germline V gene, CDR1 is MNHNS and CDR2 is SASEGT. V dropped 6 bases and J dropped 1; count of bases not matched to a gene: 6. CDR3 nucleotide sequence: TGTGCCAGCAGCCCGACGGGACAGAGCAATCAGCCCCAGCATTTT. This encodes CASSPTGQSNQPQHF.

This chain links TRBV29-1 with TRBJ1-1; 7 nucleotides match TRBD1. CDR1 is SQVTM, CDR2 ANQGSEA, per germline. V shed 6 bases and J 0 bases; nucleotides not matched to a gene: 4. The CDR3 extends over 13 amino acids. CDR3 DNA sequence: TGCAGCGTCTCCGGGACAGTGAACACTGAAGCTTTCTTT. Translated: CSVSGTVNTEAFF.

As regards this clone: The identical CDR3 is also encoded by other nucleotide sequences in the sample. Here the CDR3 reads CASSQVSSYNEQFF. CDR3 DNA: TGTGCCAGCAGCCAAGTAAGCTCCTACAATGAGCAGTTCTTC. This sequence joins TRBV14 and TRBJ2-1; D call uncertain. The CDR3 sequence is 14 residues long. The V end was cut by 1 base, the J end by 0 bases, with 4 bases between. The germline CDR1 and CDR2 sequences are SGHDN and FVKESK.